The clone carrying this T cell receptor (beta chain) was observed many times. Its cognate antigen is unknown. The TCR beta libraries were generated through quantitative 5'-RACE incorporating molecular barcodes. TCRdb analysed the 5' RACE reads with MiXCR anew, one entry per CDR3 protein. The sample has 200,000 to 250,000 distinct CDR3 sequences, 10% seen once. This specimen comes from a study of CD8 T cells in ankylosing spondylitis. The V gene's germline CDR1 is MGHRA and CDR2 YSYEKL. Trimming pared 0 bases from V and 4 bases from J, leaving 6 bases between. The CDR3 has 13 amino acids. Findings of the study overall: Previous work reported some of these motif variants in the synovial fluid and blood of reactive arthritis. A motif of roughly eight highly homologous TCR beta variants was seen as apparently characteristic of ankylosing spondylitis blood.

The J gene is TRBJ1-2, the V gene TRBV4-1; unclear D gene. Sequencing was done on a sample of blood, either unsorted or a sorted T cell fraction (not recorded which). This receptor was taken from a male donor with ankylosing spondylitis or in good health (not recorded which). For the CDR3, the DNA is TGCGCCAGCAGCCAAGACCGCCTCTATGGCTACACCTTC. Its translation: CASSQDRLYGYTF.